The present entry profiles one TCR beta chain with its context. Its antigen target is currently unknown. Base qualities are not at hand, and no much larger clone is one base apart. The immunoSEQ Assay, a bias-controlled multiplex PCR, was used to amplify TCRbeta CDR3 regions from genomic DNA. Turning to the authors' computational methods: Nucleated cell counts per sample were estimated from amplification of reference gene primers within the assay. To quantify the absolute abundance of each unique TCRbeta CDR3 rearrangement, sequence reads were collapsed and filtered. For each sample, productive Simpson clonality was calculated as the square root of Simpson's diversity index across productive rearrangements. TCRdb obtained this table from immuneACCESS and retained in-frame rearrangements with V and J assigned. These tables miss some clones; where compared with another copy, unresolved V genes account for less than half of the shortfall, and the remainder is unexplained. V and J calls and clone size are as listed in that table; D and trimming were resolved from the DNA. The sample profile shows some 150,000 clones; over 75% of them were found once. The ten top clones hold 1% to 1.5% of the sample.

This sample is drawn from a study of blood T cell repertoires in COVID-19 (dated by TCRdb to about 2020). Background for the entire study: Samples covering the acute and convalescent phases of COVID-19 were provided by collaborators in the United States, Italy and Spain. The material from the prospective study consisted of cDNA or gDNA derived from T cells, B-cell-depleted T cells, or PBMCs. The dataset comprised deeply sampled blood TCRbeta repertoires from subjects exposed to, actively infected with, or recovered from COVID-19. A freely available public database, intended as a resource for researchers studying the immune response to SARS-CoV-2, is where the repertoires were released. The samples were drawn from two sources: the first 160 participants of the ongoing ImmuneRACE study, and 1,200 or so subjects contributed by 6 global collaborators. Sample metadata almost always included a de-identified subject ID, COVID-19 status, age in years and sex. Where available, HLA class I and class II types were taken from metadata supplied by the sample provider and were not determined by assay-based typing.

Enrolling through a virtual design, the prospective study's participants ranged in age from about 18 to 89 years and lived across 24 United States geographic areas. In the prospective study, participants were assigned to cohorts based on the clinical history participants reported in a screening survey and a study questionnaire. Mobile phlebotomists in the prospective study collected whole blood, serum and a nasopharyngeal or oropharyngeal swab from every participant. Additional blood draws and questionnaires over an approximately two-month period could optionally be provided by prospective study participants. Prospective study blood samples were shipped either frozen or at room temperature before DNA extraction. The investigation overall reported the following: How much clinical and demographic metadata was included differed by source and by participant, and the metadata was provided uncurated.

Sequenced input: PBMCs or T cells enriched from blood (not recorded which). The sequence derives from a woman aged 25 to 39 with acute COVID-19.

The sequence in DNA is TGTGCCACCAGCAGATATTCGACAGGGAAAAGGGTCGGCGGCAATGAGCAGTTCTTC. The resulting protein is CATSRYSTGKRVGGNEQFF. Recombination connected TRBV15 to TRBJ2-1; a stretch of 7 junction bases matches TRBD1. The CDR3 runs 19 residues from the cysteine to the phenylalanine. Just CDR3 DNA is preserved here, 57 bases in frame from base 1. Compared with germline, V lacks 2 bases and J lacks 6 bases; bases without a gene match: 19. The germline V gene (reference sequence) sets CDR1 to LNHNV and CDR2 to YYDKDF.